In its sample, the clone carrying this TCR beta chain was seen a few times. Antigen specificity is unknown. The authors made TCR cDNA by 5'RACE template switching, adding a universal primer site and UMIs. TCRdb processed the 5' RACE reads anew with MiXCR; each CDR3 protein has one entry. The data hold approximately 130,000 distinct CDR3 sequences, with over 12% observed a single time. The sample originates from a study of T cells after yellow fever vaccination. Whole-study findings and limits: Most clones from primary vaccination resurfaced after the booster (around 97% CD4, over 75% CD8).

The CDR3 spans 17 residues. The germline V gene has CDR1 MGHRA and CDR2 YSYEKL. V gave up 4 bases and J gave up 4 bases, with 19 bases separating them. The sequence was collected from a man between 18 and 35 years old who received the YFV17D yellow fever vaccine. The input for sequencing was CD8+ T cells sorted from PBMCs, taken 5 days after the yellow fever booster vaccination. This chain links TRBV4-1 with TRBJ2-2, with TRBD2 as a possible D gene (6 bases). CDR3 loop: CASSPSGVHSRTGELFF. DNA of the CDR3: TGCGCCAGCAGCCCCTCGGGGGTACACTCCCGCACCGGGGAGCTGTTTTTT.